The 32 T cell receptor beta chains below were found in one sample sequenced in a study of tumor-infiltrating lymphocytes in oesophageal squamous cell carcinoma. TCRdb itself ran the PCR reads through MiXCR, one entry per CDR3 protein. The data hold approximately 12,000 distinct CDR3 sequences, with roughly 60% observed a single time. Material: esophageal tumor tissue. These receptors all come from a male donor with esophageal squamous cell carcinoma.

This clonotype was detected ten times or more. The chain couples TRBV19 to TRBJ1-3; a possible D gene is TRBD1 (5 bases). This CDR3 has 13 amino acids. CDR1 and CDR2 (germline): LNHDA, SQIVND (reference sequence). V lost 1 base, J lost 4 bases, and 5 bases lay in between. CDR3 sequence reads: CASSIGGGNTIYF. CDR3 coding DNA: TGTGCCAGTAGTATAGGGGGCGGAAACACCATATATTTT.

The chain carries TRBV6-5 and TRBJ1-2; no definite D call. The CDR3 has 13 amino acids. Per germline, CDR1 MNHEY and CDR2 SVGAGI. Trimming took off 2 bases at V and 4 bases at J, with 8 bases between the two ends. CDR3 sequence reads: CASSYARGYGYTF. DNA of the CDR3: TGTGCCAGCAGTTACGCCCGAGGCTATGGCTACACCTTC.

In its sample, this clonotype ranks as medium-sized. J is TRBJ2-5 and V is TRBV28; 10 bases are a match to TRBD2. Trimming at V came to 5 bases and at J to 2 bases, leaving 5 bases not matched to a gene. This CDR3 comprises 15 residues. Germline-derived CDR1 and CDR2 are MDHEN and SYDVKM. CDR3 protein: CASSPQTSGQETQYF. The DNA for the CDR3 is TGTGCCAGCAGTCCCCAGACTAGCGGGCAAGAGACCCAGTACTTC.

About this clonotype: This may be a read error: a much more frequent sequence differs by one nucleotide. The chain is built from TRBV5-1 and TRBJ2-1; D ambiguous. The germline CDR1 and CDR2 sequences are SGHRS and YFSETQ. The V and J ends lost 3 bases and 10 bases respectively, with 8 bases between them. The CDR3 is 11 amino acids. CDR3 sequence reads: CASSSEYEQFF. Here the CDR3 DNA reads TGCGCCAGCAGCTCCGAATACGAGCAGTTCTTC.

The rearrangement links TRBV10-3 to TRBJ2-5; D unclear. This CDR3 spans 14 amino acids. CDR1 and CDR2 (germline): ENHRY, SYGVKD. Deletions cut 4 bases from V and 0 bases from J, with 9 bases between. CDR3 sequence (DNA): TGTGCCATCAGTGGGGCGGTGGACCAAGAGACCCAGTACTTC. Amino acids: CAISGAVDQETQYF.

This clonotype was observed at least ten times. The chain combines TRBV6-6 with TRBJ1-6, with a possible D match to TRBD1 (6 bases). The V and J ends lost 0 bases and 11 bases respectively, with 14 bases between them. Germline V gene sequence: CDR1 MNHNY, CDR2 SVGAGI (reference sequence). This CDR3 has 15 amino acids. The CDR3 sequence is CASSYSGHPNPPLHF. CDR3 in DNA: TGTGCCAGCAGTTACTCGGGACACCCTAACCCACCCCTCCACTTT.

This clonotype was recorded a few times. The rearrangement uses TRBV28 and TRBJ2-1; D is ambiguous. The V gene lost 8 bases and the J gene lost 8 bases, with 10 bases spanning the gap. Germline V gives CDR1 MDHEN, CDR2 SYDVKM. There are 11 residues in the CDR3. The CDR3 is CASGRLDEQFF. Here the CDR3 DNA reads TGTGCCAGCGGACGCTTGGATGAGCAGTTCTTC.

The CDR3 DNA sequence: TGTGCCAGCAGCTTAGGATTTGCTAGCGGGAGCTACGAGCAGTACTTC. The encoded protein is CASSLGFASGSYEQYF. This chain uses TRBV11-2 with TRBJ2-7, with 10 bases identical to TRBD2. Germline values: CDR1 SGHAT, CDR2 FQNNGV. J gave up 3 bases and V 1 base, and 6 bases lay outside the gene matches. CDR3 length: 16 amino acids.

The count of this clonotype is one. The rearrangement joins TRBV20-1 to TRBJ2-3; D is unclear. Germline values: CDR1 DFQATT, CDR2 SNEGSKA (reference sequence). V shed 4 bases and J shed 1 base, with 18 bases lying between them. The CDR3 length is 16 residues. This CDR3 reads CSATRAFDGRTDTQYF. The CDR3 DNA reads as TGCAGTGCTACACGGGCCTTTGACGGGCGCACAGATACGCAGTATTTT.

The table lists this clonotype with a count of one. The rearrangement links TRBV7-2 to TRBJ1-1; D unclear. The end of the DNA aligns better with TRBJ1-3, so the J call may be wrong. The CDR3 is 16 amino acids. The germline V gene encodes CDR1 SGHTA and CDR2 FQGNSA. The CDR3 nucleotides are TGTGCCAGCAGCTTAGCACACAGTTCTAGAGGAAACACCATATATTTT. Its translation: CASSLAHSSRGNTIYF.

This clonotype appeared a single time. The V and J genes are TRBV7-2 and TRBJ2-3; D call uncertain. Looked up from germline, CDR1 is SGHTA and CDR2 is FQGNSA. V lost 3 bases, J lost 0 bases, and 1 base lay in between. This CDR3 is built from 12 residues. The CDR3 region has the DNA TGTGCCAGCAGCTTTAGCACAGATACGCAGTATTTT. Translating gives CASSFSTDTQYF.

The V and J genes are TRBV12-3 or TRBV12-4 and TRBJ2-7; D not resolved. This CDR3 region has 13 residues. With 9 bases removed from V and 7 bases from J, the gap between germline ends came to 19 bases. CDR3 DNA: TGTGCCAGTGGGAACGTGATGGGCGATGAGCAGTACTTC. It encodes CASGNVMGDEQYF.

CDR3 nucleotide sequence: TGTGCCAGCAGCCCGGGACTGATTACAGATACGCAGTATTTT. Amino acids: CASSPGLITDTQYF. This sequence joins TRBV5-4 and TRBJ2-3; tentative D call: TRBD2 (6 bases). Germline V gives CDR1 SGHNT, CDR2 YYREEE (reference sequence). V lost 4 bases and J 3 bases, leaving 12 bases between the germline ends. This CDR3 has 14 residues. Using reference TRBV5-4 and TRBJ2-3 for the parts outside the CDR3, the full variable domain is ETGVTQSPTHLIKTRGQQVTLRCSSQSGHNTVSWYQQALGQGPQFIFQYYREEENGRGNFPPRFSGLQFPNYSSELNVNALELDDSALYLCASSPGLITDTQYFGPGTRLTVL.

CDR3 residues: CAISESGGGIQETQYF. CDR3 DNA sequence: TGTGCCATCAGTGAGAGCGGCGGGGGTATCCAAGAGACCCAGTACTTC. V usage is TRBV10-3 and J usage is TRBJ2-3; 7 bases match TRBD2. TRBJ2-5 explains the end of the DNA better; the J call may be wrong. Germline assignment: CDR1 ENHRY and CDR2 SYGVKD. CDR3 length: 16 residues.

The chain recombines TRBV7-4 with TRBJ2-5; 15 bases are a match to TRBD2. Near its end, the DNA agrees better with TRBJ2-1, so the J call may be wrong. CDR1 is SGHVT, CDR2 SQSDAQ, per germline. CDR3 size: 15 residues. CDR3 DNA sequence: TGTGCCAGCAGCCCGGGACTAGCGGGAGGAAGTGAGCAGTTCTTC. Its protein product is CASSPGLAGGSEQFF.

This clonotype was detected ten times or more. The V gene is TRBV20-1, the J gene TRBJ1-5, with 7 positions matching TRBD1. CDR1 is DFQATT and CDR2 is SNEGSKA in the germline V gene (reference sequence). The CDR3 length is 17 residues. The J segment lost 2 bases and the V segment lost 0 bases, leaving 10 bases of the junction unmatched. This chain's CDR3 is CSARDLEGGDGNQPQHF. The CDR3 DNA reads TGCAGTGCTAGAGATTTGGAAGGGGGCGATGGCAATCAGCCCCAGCATTTT.

This clonotype was seen only once. This chain links TRBV19 with TRBJ2-5, with 9 bases lining up with TRBD2. Losses at the gene ends were 3 bases for V and 11 bases for J; bases not matched to a gene: 13. CDR1 and CDR2 (germline): LNHDA, SQIVND (reference sequence). The CDR3 totals 15 residues. The CDR3 DNA follows: TGTGCCAGTAGTATGAGCGGGGGGTTCTACAATGAGCAGTACTTC. Protein product: CASSMSGGFYNEQYF.

This rearrangement joins TRBV6-8 to TRBJ1-2; possibly TRBD1 for D (6 bases). The CDR3 contains 13 residues. V gave up 8 bases and J gave up 2 bases, with 12 bases separating them. Germline V lookup: CDR1 MNHGY, CDR2 SAAAGT. CDR3 sequence: CASRRGANYGYTF. In nucleotides, the CDR3 is TGTGCCAGCCGCAGGGGCGCAAACTATGGCTACACCTTC.

This chain connects TRBV7-8 to TRBJ2-5, with TRBD2 matching 15 bases. The J call is doubtful: the DNA matches TRBJ2-1 better. The V gene's germline CDR1 is SGHVS and CDR2 FQNEAQ. The length of the CDR3 is 16 residues. CDR3 protein: CASSPGTSGRSYEQFF. CDR3 nucleotides: TGTGCCAGCAGCCCTGGGACTAGCGGGAGGTCCTACGAGCAGTTCTTC.

This clonotype has only a few counts. The rearrangement uses TRBV24-1 and TRBJ2-6; 8 bases align to TRBD1. J gave up 0 bases and V 4 bases, and 7 bases lay outside the gene matches. There are 18 residues in the CDR3. Per the germline V gene, CDR1 is KGHDR and CDR2 is SFDVKD. Here the CDR3 DNA reads TGTGCCACCAGTGAGCCCGACAGGGGACTCTCTGGGGCCAACGTCCTGACTTTC. The encoded protein is CATSEPDRGLSGANVLTF.

The chain has TRBV12-3 or TRBV12-4 and TRBJ2-7, with no clear D. V dropped 3 bases and J dropped 0 bases, with 6 bases sitting between them. CDR3 length: 13 amino acids. For the CDR3, the DNA is TGTGCCAGCAGTTTTCGAACCTCCTACGAGCAGTACTTC. It yields the protein CASSFRTSYEQYF.

V gene TRBV5-1 combines with J gene TRBJ1-1; D ambiguous. V was pared by 3 bases and J by 3 bases, with 15 bases between. Germline V CDR1 and CDR2: SGHRS, YFSETQ. CDR3 length: 15 amino acids. DNA for the CDR3: TGCGCCAGCAGCTCCACAATACCCTTGGACACTGAAGCTTTCTTT. Translated: CASSSTIPLDTEAFF. Drawing the rest from reference TRBV5-1 and TRBJ1-1, the complete variable domain is KAGVTQTPRYLIKTRGQQVTLSCSPISGHRSVSWYQQTPGQGLQFLFEYFSETQRNKGNFPGRFSGRQFSNSRSEMNVSTLELGDSALYLCASSSTIPLDTEAFFGQGTRLTVV.

The chain has TRBV12-3 or TRBV12-4 and TRBJ2-5; perhaps TRBD2 as D (6 bases). V was trimmed by 4 bases and J by 11 bases, leaving 20 bases between them. The CDR3 loop spans 14 amino acids. CDR3 bases: TGTGCCAGCAGTTGGGCTAGCGTGTACAATGAGCAGTACTTC. This encodes CASSWASVYNEQYF.

In its sample, this clonotype ranks as large. V usage is TRBV7-8 and J usage is TRBJ2-2; D not resolved. The V gene lost 5 bases and the J gene lost 4 bases, with 14 bases spanning the gap. The germline gives CDR1 SGHVS, CDR2 FQNEAQ. This CDR3 has 15 amino acids. The CDR3 here is CASSPGRRSTGELFF. Here the CDR3 DNA reads TGTGCCAGCAGCCCTGGACGCAGGAGCACCGGGGAGCTGTTTTTT.

V and J are TRBV7-6 and TRBJ2-1; tentatively, D is TRBD2 (5 bases). The J call is in doubt because the DNA end fits TRBJ2-7 better. The CDR3 loop spans 15 amino acids. Looked up from germline, CDR1 is SGHVS and CDR2 is FNYEAQ. CDR3 in amino acids: CASSLGVGNSYEQYF. The CDR3, as DNA: TGTGCCAGCAGCTTAGGGGTCGGGAACTCCTACGAGCAGTACTTC.

The chain links TRBV7-2 to TRBJ2-3; perhaps TRBD2 as D (6 bases). TRBJ2-1 explains the end of the DNA better; the J call may be wrong. The CDR3 has 14 amino acids. Germline loops: CDR1 SGHTA, CDR2 FQGNSA. The CDR3 DNA reads TGTGCCAGCAGCACGGACTATAATTCCTACGAGCAGTTCTTC. This codes for CASSTDYNSYEQFF.

This chain links TRBV7-6 with TRBJ2-1, with a possible D match to TRBD1 (6 bases). The last part of the DNA fits TRBJ2-7 better; the J call may be wrong. The CDR3 consists of 14 residues. Germline V gene sequence: CDR1 SGHVS, CDR2 FNYEAQ. The CDR3 DNA follows: TGTGCCAGCAGCCTCAGGGGTAACCTGGGGGAGCAGTACTTC. Encoded protein: CASSLRGNLGEQYF.

The chain couples TRBV7-2 to TRBJ2-2; TRBD2 aligns across 8 bases. The V gene's germline CDR1 is SGHTA and CDR2 FQGNSA. CDR3 length: 14 residues. The ends lost 8 bases at V and 2 bases at J; junction bases unmatched: 4. Here the CDR3 reads CASRRTSNTGELFF. The DNA for the CDR3 is TGTGCCAGCCGCCGGACTAGCAACACCGGGGAGCTGTTTTTT.

The V gene is TRBV6-1, the J gene TRBJ2-3; no clear D gene. Trimming left V 8 bases short and J 4 bases short, with 13 bases between. The germline V gene has CDR1 MNHNS and CDR2 SASEGT. The CDR3 runs 13 residues. The CDR3 region is CASGPRGADTQYF. The CDR3 DNA reads TGTGCCAGCGGCCCTAGAGGCGCAGATACGCAGTATTTT.

The sample holds a few counts of this clonotype. Germline is not matched at one junction end, which may reflect a read error. V and J are TRBV7-6 and TRBJ2-5; TRBD2 matches 12 bases. CDR1 and CDR2 from the germline V gene are SGHVS and FNYEAQ. CDR3 size: 18 residues. The CDR3 reads CASSLAGLAGGPRETQYF. In DNA form, the CDR3 reads TGTGCTAGCAGCTTAGCGGGGCTAGCGGGGGGGCCCAGAGAGACCCAGTACTTC.

This sequence joins TRBV11-2 and TRBJ2-6; the D is unclear. V dropped 0 bases and J dropped 4 bases, with 13 bases sitting between them. There are 17 residues in the CDR3. Germline lookup yields CDR1 SGHAT and CDR2 FQNNGV. The CDR3 reads CASSLDSGFRGANVLTF. In DNA form, the CDR3 reads TGTGCCAGCAGCTTAGACTCGGGTTTTAGGGGGGCCAACGTCCTGACTTTC.

Written as DNA, the CDR3 is TGTGCCAGCAGTAAACAGGGGTTGACTGAAGCTTTCTTT. Translating it yields CASSKQGLTEAFF. The rearrangement links TRBV6-1 to TRBJ1-1; TRBD1 matches 7 bases. Germline V gene sequence: CDR1 MNHNS, CDR2 SASEGT. After removal of 5 bases from V and 5 bases from J, the junction contained 5 bases not matched to a gene. The CDR3 is 13 residues long.